This T cell receptor (beta chain) was sequenced in a study of CD8 T cells in ankylosing spondylitis. This CDR3 spans 16 amino acids. Germline V gene sequence: CDR1 SGHDN, CDR2 FVKESK. The V segment lost 0 bases and the J segment 5 bases; nucleotides outside the gene matches: 7. A single record per CDR3 protein comes from TCRdb applying MiXCR to the 5' RACE reads. The sample consists of 150,000 to 200,000 distinct CDR3 sequences, approximately 32% of them appearing once. Material for sequencing was synovial fluid, either unsorted or a sorted T cell fraction (not recorded which). The receptor was derived from a male donor with ankylosing spondylitis. The chain couples TRBV14 to TRBJ2-7; 10 bases line up with TRBD2. The CDR3 sequence is CASSQDRTSGANEQYF. The DNA for the CDR3 is TGTGCCAGCAGCCAAGATCGAACTAGCGGGGCGAACGAGCAGTACTTC.